This TCR beta chain originates from a study of cytomegalovirus exposure and HLA in healthy donors. This clone was seen more than once but under ten times. The V segment lost 6 bases and the J segment 6 bases; nucleotides outside the gene matches: 14. Germline CDR1 is MNHEY and CDR2 is SMNVEV (reference sequence). This CDR3 is built from 16 residues. Researchers ran the PCR with 60 Vbeta and 13 Jbeta primers. The table came from immunoSEQ multiplex PCR; TCRdb's copy has only in-frame clones and leaves some out. The data hold about 130,000 clones, with about 74% observed a single time. The sample consisted of PBMCs. The rearrangement links TRBV27 to TRBJ1-1; the match to TRBD1 covers 9 bases. This TCR was recovered from a male donor in good health and CMV-seronegative. Here the CDR3 reads CASSPRTGEKGPEAFF. As DNA, the CDR3 is TGTGCCAGCAGCCCCCGGACAGGGGAGAAGGGTCCTGAAGCTTTCTTT.